One and the same sample provided the 8 T cell receptor beta chains below, sequenced in a study of Graves' ophthalmopathy and Graves' hyperthyroidism (dated by TCRdb to 2016 to 2019). These reads were obtained on an Illumina HiSeq 2000. TCR beta CDR3 regions were amplified from RNA transcripts for repertoire sequencing. The first round was an RT-PCR using HTBI primers with the Qiagen OneStep RT-PCR kit, and this first round was followed by a second-round multiplex PCR, then size selection and purification. TCRdb trimmed public reads at Q25 via fastp, called clones via MiXCR and kept in-frame beta chains. Every CDR3 protein is listed once, alongside the most common genes and DNA of its rows. This sample lists some 750,000 distinct CDR3 sequences; 40% were detected once. The top ten hold 44% of the sample. Sequenced sample: peripheral blood. All receptors derive from an adult man with Graves' ophthalmopathy.

This clonotype was observed a few times. This rearrangement joins TRBV7-9 to TRBJ2-5, with TRBD1 identical over 9 bases. The CDR3 runs 16 residues. V trimming: 4 bases; J trimming: 4 bases; junction bases outside the gene matches: 10. The germline gives CDR1 SEHNR, CDR2 FQNEAQ (reference sequence). CDR3 region: CASSSTTQGAPETQYF. DNA of the CDR3: TGTGCCAGCAGCTCTACAACACAGGGGGCGCCAGAGACCCAGTACTTC.

The gene calls are TRBV4-2 and TRBJ1-2, with a tentative D call TRBD1 (6 bases). Germline CDR1 LGHNA, CDR2 YNFKEQ. This CDR3 has 14 amino acids. Trimming removed 4 bases at V and 4 bases at J, with 13 bases between. For the CDR3, the DNA is TGTGCCAGCAGCCCACAGAGGGGGAGCTATGGCTACACCTTC. It yields the protein CASSPQRGSYGYTF.

On this clonotype itself: A read error may produce the germline difference seen at one junction end. The genes are TRBV2 and TRBJ2-7; 11 bases map to TRBD2. CDR3 size: 15 residues. The germline CDR1 and CDR2 sequences are SNHLY and FYNNEI. The CDR3 nucleotides read TGTACCAGCAGTTCCACTAGCGGGAGCTCCTACGAGCAGTACTTC. It codes for CTSSSTSGSSYEQYF. Filled out from reference TRBV2 and TRBJ2-7, the complete variable domain reads EPEVTQTPSHQVTQMGQEVILRCVPISNHLYFYWYRQILGQKVEFLVSFYNNEISEKSEIFDDQFSVERPDGSNFTLKIRSTKLEDSAMYFCTSSSTSGSSYEQYFGPGTRLTVT.

The gene calls are TRBV7-3 and TRBJ1-6; TRBD1 might be the D (6 bases). CDR1 and CDR2 (germline): SGHTA, FQGTGA. Trimming removed 1 base at V and 6 bases at J, with 16 bases between. The CDR3 runs to 17 residues. The CDR3 DNA reads TGTGCCAGCAGCTTAAAAGGACCAGGGGCCCGTAATTCACCCCTCCACTTT. Translation gives CASSLKGPGARNSPLHF.

This clonotype was detected many times. The rearrangement uses TRBV7-3 and TRBJ1-1, with a weak D call TRBD1 (5 bases). Germline lookup yields CDR1 SGHTA and CDR2 FQGTGA. The V and J ends lost 5 bases and 1 base respectively, with 17 bases between them. The CDR3 length is 16 residues. For the CDR3, the DNA is TGTGCCAGCAGCCCTTCAGGTCCAGGGCGGAACACTGAAGCTTTCTTT. Protein sequence: CASSPSGPGRNTEAFF. Full variable domain (rest looked up from reference TRBV7-3 and TRBJ1-1): GAGVSQTPSNKVTEKGKYVELRCDPISGHTALYWYRQSLGQGPEFLIYFQGTGAADDSGLPNDRFFAVRPEGSVSTLKIQRTERGDSAVYLCASSPSGPGRNTEAFFGQGTRLTVV.

This clonotype came up many times. The V and J genes are TRBV20-1 and TRBJ1-5; the D is unclear. This CDR3 is 12 amino acids long. V lost 6 bases and J lost 4, with 10 bases in between. In germline, CDR1 is DFQATT, CDR2 SNEGSKA (reference sequence). The CDR3 loop is CSAETGNQPQHF. The CDR3 bases are TGCAGTGCGGAGACGGGAAATCAGCCCCAGCATTTT.

This clonotype was found once. The V and J genes are TRBV29-1 and TRBJ1-2; D remains unclear. Between the trimmed V and J ends, which lost 1 base and 0 bases, there was a span of 15 bases. CDR3 length: 16 amino acids. Germline values: CDR1 SQVTM, CDR2 ANQGSEA. CDR3 amino acids: CSVEVLGSGSNYGYTF. The DNA of the CDR3 is TGCAGCGTTGAAGTTCTTGGTTCAGGCTCTAACTATGGCTACACCTTC.

The V and J genes are TRBV6-5 and TRBJ1-6; the match to TRBD1 covers 9 bases. CDR1 is MNHEY and CDR2 is SVGAGI in the germline V gene. J lost 9 bases, V lost 5 bases, and 8 bases had no gene match. CDR3 length equals 15 residues. CDR3 residues: CASSTRDRVFSPLHF. The CDR3 nucleotides are TGTGCCAGCAGTACCCGGGACAGGGTTTTTTCACCCCTCCACTTT.